This is a list of T cell receptor beta chains from one sample in a study of OX40 agonist ivuxolimab in advanced cancers. The data were produced by immunoSEQ multiplex PCR, yet TCRdb's version contains in-frame clones alone and is incomplete. This repertoire shows 75,000 to 90,000 clones, around 92% found once; its top ten account for roughly 10%. The sequencing here drew on CD4+ or CD8+ T cells sorted from blood, taken in a trial of the OX40 agonist ivuxolimab. Receptor source: an adult with an advanced solid tumor such as melanoma, head and neck, liver or kidney cancer. Both conserved end residues are part of each CDR3.

J gene: TRBJ1-2
V gene: TRBV7-9
CDR3 protein: CASSFAGGNYGYTF

J gene: TRBJ2-3
V gene: TRBV2
CDR3 protein: CATRLREGLTDTQYF

J gene: TRBJ1-5
V gene: TRBV27
CDR3 protein: CASSPRGGAFGGQPQHF

J gene: TRBJ1-5
V gene: TRBV19
CDR3 protein: CASKTIDGGGGNQPQHF

J gene: TRBJ1-1
V gene: TRBV18
CDR3 protein: CASSPLLGTEAFF

J gene: TRBJ2-3
V gene: TRBV7-2
CDR3 protein: CASIPTSTSTDTQYF

J gene: TRBJ2-2
V gene: TRBV28
CDR3 protein: CASSSSRDFWNTGELFF

J gene: TRBJ2-1
V gene: TRBV7-9
CDR3 protein: CASTGGIRLNNEQFF

J gene: TRBJ2-5
V gene: TRBV29-1
CDR3 protein: CSITGGGMGETQYF

J gene: TRBJ2-7
V gene: TRBV6-6
CDR3 protein: CASSLGLALGEQYF

J gene: TRBJ1-6
V gene: TRBV2
CDR3 protein: CASTTQQVENSPLHF

J gene: TRBJ2-3
V gene: TRBV19
CDR3 protein: CASSRSRVATDTQYF

J gene: TRBJ2-5
V gene: TRBV14
CDR3 protein: CASSQAARGGWETQYF

J gene: TRBJ1-6
V gene: TRBV19
CDR3 protein: CASSPSGPSSSYNSPLHF

J gene: TRBJ1-5
V gene: TRBV28
CDR3 protein: CASSLGSRGHQPQHF

J gene: TRBJ2-3
V gene: TRBV19
CDR3 protein: CASSILGAGTDTQYF

J gene: TRBJ2-5
V gene: TRBV4-2
CDR3 protein: CASSLGTDQETQYF

J gene: TRBJ1-3
V gene: TRBV15
CDR3 protein: CATREGHFYSGNTIYF

J gene: TRBJ2-7
V gene: TRBV6-5
CDR3 protein: CASSSRTGKGNYEQYF

J gene: TRBJ2-7
V gene: TRBV5-4
CDR3 protein: CASRESGGDSYEQYF